The sample holds one count of the clone carrying this TCR beta chain. Its antigen is not known. The data stem from a study of cytomegalovirus exposure and HLA in healthy donors. Study-level results: Per published reports, the classifier diagnosed cytomegalovirus status with high specificity and sensitivity.

The PCR contained 60 Vbeta and 13 Jbeta primers. The table came from immunoSEQ multiplex PCR; TCRdb's copy has only in-frame clones and leaves some out. The table includes 90,000 to 150,000 clones, less than 75% detected once. The CDR3 extends over 14 amino acids. The V segment lost 0 bases and the J segment 9 bases; nucleotides outside the gene matches: 5. The V gene's germline CDR1 is SGHDT and CDR2 YYEEEE. Sequenced: PBMCs. This clonotype was sampled from a woman aged 40 to 50 in good health and CMV-seronegative. The chain combines TRBV5-6 with TRBJ1-5; 8 bases line up with TRBD1. CDR3 residues: CASSLGQGAAPQHF. CDR3 coding DNA: TGTGCCAGCAGCTTGGGGCAGGGGGCGGCGCCCCAGCATTTT.